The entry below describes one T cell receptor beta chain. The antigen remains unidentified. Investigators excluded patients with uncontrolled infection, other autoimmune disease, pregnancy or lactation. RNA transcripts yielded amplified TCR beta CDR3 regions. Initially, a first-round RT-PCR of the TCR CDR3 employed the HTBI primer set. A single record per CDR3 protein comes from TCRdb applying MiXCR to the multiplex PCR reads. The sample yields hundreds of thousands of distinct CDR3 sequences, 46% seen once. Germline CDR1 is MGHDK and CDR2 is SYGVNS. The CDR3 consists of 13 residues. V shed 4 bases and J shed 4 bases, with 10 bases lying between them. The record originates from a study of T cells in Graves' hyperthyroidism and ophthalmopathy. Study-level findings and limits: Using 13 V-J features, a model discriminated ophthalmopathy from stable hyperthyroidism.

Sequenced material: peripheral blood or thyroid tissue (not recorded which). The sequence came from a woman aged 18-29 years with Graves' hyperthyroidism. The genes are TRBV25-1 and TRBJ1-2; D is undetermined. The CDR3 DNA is TGTGCCAGCAGTGCTAGTTTGGGCTATGGCTACACCTTC. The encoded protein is CASSASLGYGYTF.